These 29 T cell receptor beta chains were all obtained from the same sample, sequenced in a study of a mutant IDH1 vaccine in newly diagnosed glioma. Their antigens remain unidentified. Time point indicated: week 23, last vaccination. Vaccinated patients received 300 ug of mutant IDH1 20-mer peptide per dose, with topical imiquimod. Sequencing used immunoSEQ multiplex PCR; TCRdb keeps in-frame clones, though not all of them. The sample shows about 56,000 clones, approximately 87% of them seen only once. The sample in question was PBMCs, obtained from a glioma patient whose treatment included an IDH1 peptide vaccine. These TCRs come from a man in his forties with glioma.

The chain is built from TRBV5-6 and TRBJ2-7; 10 bases map to TRBD2. Germline V lookup: CDR1 SGHDT, CDR2 YYEEEE. This CDR3 comprises 18 residues. Trimming removed 3 bases from V and 2 bases from J; junction bases left unmatched: 14. CDR3 sequence: CASSSHGASGRETYEQYF. CDR3 nucleotide sequence: TGTGCCAGCAGCTCCCACGGGGCTAGCGGGAGAGAAACCTACGAGCAGTACTTC.

The rearrangement uses TRBV7-7 and TRBJ2-3, with D perhaps matching TRBD2 (5 bases). With 1 base removed from V and 8 bases from J, the gap between germline ends came to 13 bases. The germline V gene encodes CDR1 SSHAT and CDR2 FNYEAQ (reference sequence). This CDR3 is 14 amino acids long. The CDR3: CASSLEGRMSTQYF. In DNA form, the CDR3 reads TGTGCCAGCAGCTTAGAAGGGAGAATGAGTACGCAGTATTTT.

Here the CDR3 reads CASSFNRVYEQYF. The CDR3 DNA reads TGTGCCAGCAGCTTTAATAGGGTTTACGAGCAGTACTTC. The chain uses TRBV7-6 and TRBJ2-7; D is unresolved. Trimming left V 3 bases short and J 4 bases short, with 10 bases between. Germline CDR1 reads SGHVS; CDR2 reads FNYEAQ. The CDR3 is 13 amino acids. Filled out from reference TRBV7-6 and TRBJ2-7, the complete variable domain reads GAGVSQSPRYKVTKRGQDVALRCDPISGHVSLYWYRQALGQGPEFLTYFNYEAQQDKSGLPNDRFSAERPEGSISTLTIQRTEQRDSAMYRCASSFNRVYEQYFGPGTRLTVT.

CDR3 sequence: CASRAGLAGGPVGADTQYF. DNA of the CDR3: TGTGCCAGCAGAGCAGGACTAGCGGGAGGGCCGGTCGGCGCAGATACGCAGTATTTT. The V call is TRBV7-8, the J call TRBJ2-3; 15 nucleotides line up with TRBD2. Germline CDR1 reads SGHVS; CDR2 reads FQNEAQ. This CDR3 spans 19 amino acids. V shed 6 bases, J shed 4 bases, and the junction held 14 bases outside the gene matches.

The V call is TRBV11-2, the J call TRBJ2-5; 11 nucleotides line up with TRBD2. Unmatched junction bases numbered 0, after V lost 2 bases and J lost 4 bases. Looked up from germline, CDR1 is SGHAT and CDR2 is FQNNGV. The CDR3 sequence is 14 residues long. In DNA, the CDR3 is TGTGCCAGCAGCTTACTAGCGGGAGGAGAGACCCAGTACTTC. It encodes CASSLLAGGETQYF.

The chain recombines TRBV2 with TRBJ1-5; D remains unclear. Germline CDR1 is SNHLY and CDR2 is FYNNEI. Trimming pared 5 bases from V and 2 bases from J, leaving 16 bases between. The CDR3 has 16 residues. This CDR3 reads CASSFARVGGNQPQHF. In DNA, the CDR3 is TGTGCCAGCAGTTTCGCAAGAGTTGGAGGCAATCAGCCCCAGCATTTT.

The gene calls are TRBV5-1 and TRBJ1-4, with a possible D match to TRBD1 (5 bases). Trimming left V 4 bases short and J 4 bases short, with 14 bases between. The germline CDR1 and CDR2 sequences are SGHRS and YFSETQ. The CDR3 has 15 residues. This CDR3 reads CASSRAGMGNEKLFF. CDR3 bases: TGCGCCAGCAGCCGGGCAGGGATGGGTAATGAAAAACTGTTTTTT. Complete variable domain (other parts from reference TRBV5-1 and TRBJ1-4): KAGVTQTPRYLIKTRGQQVTLSCSPISGHRSVSWYQQTPGQGLQFLFEYFSETQRNKGNFPGRFSGRQFSNSRSEMNVSTLELGDSALYLCASSRAGMGNEKLFFGSGTQLSVL.

The chain uses TRBV28 and TRBJ1-2, with D unresolved. Germline assignment: CDR1 MDHEN and CDR2 SYDVKM. CDR3 length equals 13 residues. V lost 3 bases, J lost 4 bases, and 9 bases lay in between. CDR3 region: CASSFTDLYGYTF. In nucleotides, the CDR3 is TGTGCCAGCAGTTTTACGGACCTCTATGGCTACACCTTC.

This chain links TRBV7-8 with TRBJ2-7, with D perhaps TRBD2 (7 bases). V lost 6 bases to trimming and J lost 5 bases, with 17 bases between them. Germline CDR1 reads SGHVS; CDR2 reads FQNEAQ. The CDR3 runs 14 residues. The DNA for the CDR3 is TGTGCCAGCAGGGCGAGGGGGGGGTCCGACGAGCAGTACTTC. Translating it yields CASRARGGSDEQYF.

The chain carries TRBV7-2 and TRBJ1-2; 12 bases agree with TRBD1. The germline gives CDR1 SGHTA, CDR2 FQGNSA. The CDR3 spans 15 residues. V lost 6 bases, J lost 4 bases, and 6 bases stayed unmatched. CDR3 in amino acids: CASRGGQGAGYGYTF. For the CDR3, the DNA is TGTGCCAGCAGGGGGGGACAGGGGGCCGGCTATGGCTACACCTTC.

The V call is TRBV19, the J call TRBJ2-7; 7 bases match TRBD2. The V segment lost 6 bases and the J segment 6 bases; nucleotides outside the gene matches: 8. CDR1 is LNHDA and CDR2 is SQIVND in the germline V gene (reference sequence). The CDR3 runs to 13 residues. The CDR3 sequence: CASSMGRGSEQYF. The CDR3 bases are TGTGCCAGTAGCATGGGGCGGGGGAGCGAGCAGTACTTC. The variable domain in full, completed from reference TRBV19 and TRBJ2-7, reads DGGITQSPKYLFRKEGQNVTLSCEQNLNHDAMYWYRQDPGQGLRLIYYSQIVNDFQKGDIAEGYSVSREKKESFPLTVTSAQKNPTAFYLCASSMGRGSEQYFGPGTRLTVT.

The chain has TRBV5-4 and TRBJ1-4; tentatively, D is TRBD1 (5 bases). Germline V gives CDR1 SGHNT, CDR2 YYREEE (reference sequence). The CDR3 contains 14 residues. V was clipped by 4 bases and J by 3 bases, with 10 bases between them. The CDR3 spells CASSRDGPNEKLFF. CDR3 in DNA: TGTGCCAGCAGCCGGGACGGCCCTAATGAAAAACTGTTTTTT.

The rearrangement joins TRBV29-1 to TRBJ1-4, with a possible D match to TRBD1 (6 bases). Germline CDR1 is SQVTM and CDR2 is ANQGSEA. The CDR3 runs to 14 residues. Trimming took off 7 bases at V and 7 bases at J, with 19 bases between the two ends. The CDR3 DNA follows: TGCAGCGCCTGGGGGGCGAGAGGAGGTGAAAAACTGTTTTTT. Translated, it gives CSAWGARGGEKLFF.

The V and J genes are TRBV6-5 and TRBJ2-1; tentatively, D is TRBD1 (5 bases). The CDR3 consists of 14 residues. Germline V gene data show CDR1 as MNHEY and CDR2 as SVGAGI. Trimming removed 5 bases at V and 1 base at J, with 9 bases between. CDR3 amino acids: CASSQKGSYNEQFF. CDR3 DNA sequence: TGTGCCAGCAGTCAAAAGGGGTCCTACAATGAGCAGTTCTTC.

This clone appeared once. The chain combines TRBV7-3 with TRBJ2-1, with D tentatively TRBD2 (5 bases). The CDR3 consists of 16 residues. Germline V CDR1 and CDR2: SGHTA, FQGTGA. The ends were cut back, 5 bases at V and 5 bases at J, with 19 bases in the middle. The CDR3 DNA reads TGTGCCAGCAGCCCAGGTCCGGGGATGGGCCACAATGAGCAGTTCTTC. Amino acids: CASSPGPGMGHNEQFF.

This chain connects TRBV2 to TRBJ1-3; D may be TRBD1 (6 bases). This CDR3 region has 14 residues. V was cut by 11 bases and J by 4 bases, with 18 bases left in between. Germline-derived CDR1 and CDR2 are SNHLY and FYNNEI. The CDR3: CAGNLGTYGNTIYF. DNA for the CDR3: TGTGCCGGTAATTTAGGGACATACGGAAACACCATATATTTT.

The chain uses TRBV9 and TRBJ2-7; TRBD2 agrees at 9 bases. The junction had 9 bases not matched to a gene; V was cut back by 4 bases and J by 4 bases. The CDR3 runs 15 residues. The V gene's germline CDR1 is SGDLS and CDR2 YYNGEE. The CDR3 loop reads CASSSGASGVYEQYF. CDR3 nucleotides: TGTGCCAGCAGCTCCGGGGCTAGCGGGGTGTACGAGCAGTACTTC.

In its sample, this clone was seen a few times. The CDR3 loop is CASSLGVAGAYGYTF. In nucleotides, the CDR3 is TGTGCCAGCAGCTTAGGGGTAGCCGGGGCTTATGGCTACACCTTC. This chain joins TRBV7-9 and TRBJ1-2; tentative D call: TRBD1 (5 bases). Trimming left V 1 base short and J 5 bases short, with 14 bases between. CDR1 is SEHNR and CDR2 is FQNEAQ in the germline V gene (reference sequence). The CDR3 has 15 amino acids.

This chain links TRBV9 with TRBJ2-3; 9 bases agree with TRBD2. V lost 8 bases to trimming and J lost 2 bases; unmatched junction nucleotides: 9. Looked up from germline, CDR1 is SGDLS and CDR2 is YYNGEE. The CDR3 consists of 15 residues. In nucleotides, the CDR3 is TGTGCCAGTAATCTAGCGGGATTAATCACAGATACGCAGTATTTT. It specifies CASNLAGLITDTQYF.

The rearrangement uses TRBV6-5 and TRBJ2-4; D may be TRBD1 (5 bases). Per germline, CDR1 MNHEY and CDR2 SVGAGI. Between the trimmed V and J ends, which lost 6 bases and 11 bases, there was a span of 20 bases. There are 14 residues in the CDR3. CDR3 DNA: TGTGCCAGCAGCATGAGTCGGCAGGGATCCTTTCAGTACTTC. Translation gives CASSMSRQGSFQYF.

This sequence joins TRBV14 and TRBJ1-1; D unresolved. The CDR3 consists of 13 residues. Trimming took off 0 bases at V and 7 bases at J, with 9 bases between the two ends. The germline CDR1 and CDR2 sequences are SGHDN and FVKESK. The CDR3 loop is CASSQEFRNEAFF. As DNA, the CDR3 is TGTGCCAGCAGCCAAGAATTTAGAAATGAAGCTTTCTTT.

This chain connects TRBV7-2 to TRBJ2-7, with 9 bases aligning to TRBD2. There are 15 residues in the CDR3. The V segment lost 1 base and the J segment 3 bases; nucleotides outside the gene matches: 4. Per germline, CDR1 SGHTA and CDR2 FQGNSA. Written as DNA, the CDR3 is TGTGCCAGCAGCTTAGGACTAGCGGAACTCTACGAGCAGTACTTC. It encodes CASSLGLAELYEQYF.

The chain employs TRBV5-8 and TRBJ1-2; no clear D gene. Germline-derived CDR1 and CDR2 are SGHTS and YDEGEE. The ends were cut back, 2 bases at V and 8 bases at J, with 13 bases in the middle. The CDR3 contains 13 residues. This CDR3 reads CASSFIGLWGYTF. As DNA, the CDR3 is TGTGCCAGCAGCTTTATAGGGTTATGGGGCTACACCTTC.

The chain employs TRBV2 and TRBJ2-1; TRBD2 matches 7 bases. Germline lookup yields CDR1 SNHLY and CDR2 FYNNEI. The length of the CDR3 is 15 residues. The trim removed 7 bases at V and 4 bases at J, leaving 10 bases unmatched. The CDR3 coding sequence is TGTGCCAGCAATGATTGGGGGGAGGGTTACAATGAGCAGTTCTTC. Its translation is CASNDWGEGYNEQFF.

This clone was recorded once. V is TRBV9 and J is TRBJ2-3; TRBD2 aligns across 11 bases. Per germline, CDR1 SGDLS and CDR2 YYNGEE. This CDR3 contains 15 residues. V lost 0 bases to trimming and J lost 4 bases; unmatched junction nucleotides: 1. The CDR3 DNA reads as TGTGCCAGCAGCGTAGCTAGCGGGAGGCCAGATACGCAGTATTTT. It translates to CASSVASGRPDTQYF. Full variable domain (rest looked up from reference TRBV9 and TRBJ2-3): DSGVTQTPKHLITATGQRVTLRCSPRSGDLSVYWYQQSLDQGLQFLIQYYNGEERAKGNILERFSAQQFPDLHSELNLSSLELGDSALYFCASSVASGRPDTQYFGPGTRLTVL.

The rearrangement joins TRBV29-1 to TRBJ2-7; 12 bases are shared with TRBD2. Germline V gene sequence: CDR1 SQVTM, CDR2 ANQGSEA. V was pared by 1 base and J by 3 bases, with 4 bases of the junction left unmatched. The CDR3 totals 15 residues. This chain's CDR3 is CSVEGASGRDYEQYF. For the CDR3, the DNA is TGCAGCGTTGAAGGGGCTAGCGGGAGGGACTACGAGCAGTACTTC.

This clone was seen a handful of times. This chain links TRBV5-6 with TRBJ2-7, with D unclear. V lost 5 bases and J lost 2, with 11 bases in between. The CDR3 totals 13 residues. CDR1 SGHDT and CDR2 YYEEEE come from the germline V gene. CDR3: CASSSDGAYEQYF. CDR3 in DNA: TGTGCCAGCAGTTCCGACGGTGCCTACGAGCAGTACTTC.

The V call is TRBV27, the J call TRBJ1-5, with a tentative D call TRBD1 (5 bases). Trimming cost V 2 bases and J 4 bases, with 6 bases left between them. There are 13 residues in the CDR3. Germline V CDR1 and CDR2: MNHEY, SMNVEV (reference sequence). DNA for the CDR3: TGTGCCAGCAGTTTAGACAGAAATCAGCCCCAGCATTTT. It translates to CASSLDRNQPQHF.

The chain links TRBV14 to TRBJ2-7; D remains ambiguous. The CDR3 is 22 amino acids. Trimming pared 1 base from V and 3 bases from J, leaving 34 bases between. CDR1 and CDR2 (germline): SGHDN, FVKESK. The DNA of the CDR3 is TGTGCCAGCAGCCAAGCCGACACCCCCGACGCTTATTGGGCGGCCCATCACTACGAGCAGTACTTC. This codes for CASSQADTPDAYWAAHHYEQYF.